This T cell receptor (beta chain) was sequenced in a study of cytomegalovirus exposure and HLA in healthy donors. Concerning this clone: Its antigen remains unknown.

Use of 60 Vbeta and 13 Jbeta primers characterized the PCR. Produced via immunoSEQ multiplex PCR; TCRdb's table is partial and in-frame only. The table has 100,000 to 150,000 clones, 82% seen once; the top ten hold about 7.4%. Overall study findings and caveats: Accurate prediction of HLA-A and HLA-B alleles (for most subjects) was reportedly achieved from TCR beta sequences. When a later analysis compared HLA-associated TCR beta chains with equally common others, the HLA-associated chains turned out to be more clonally expanded and to have lower generation probabilities. In vitro work confirmed that a few CMV-associated chains recognize CMV antigens.

At collection, donors were nominally healthy, but unrecorded immune exposures were probable. This receptor was obtained from a woman in her forties or fifties in good health and CMV-seropositive. Sequenced sample: PBMCs.

The CDR3 loop reads CASSPGQGPGNTIYF. DNA for the CDR3: TGCGCCAGCAGCCCCGGACAGGGCCCTGGAAACACCATATATTTT. This chain uses TRBV4-1 with TRBJ1-3, with 8 bases aligning to TRBD1. This CDR3 comprises 15 residues. Trimming cost V 4 bases and J 2 bases; bases outside gene matches: 4. Germline loops: CDR1 MGHRA, CDR2 YSYEKL.